A single sample is the source of the 4 T cell receptor beta chains below, sequenced in a study of tumor-infiltrating lymphocytes in localized non-small cell lung cancer. Sequencing was performed with immunoSEQ multiplex PCR; in TCRdb, only in-frame clones are kept and a portion is missing. Here the sample spans roughly 13,000 clones, about 84% being singletons. The sample consisted of uninvolved lung tissue not adjacent to the tumor. The source is a human donor with non-small cell lung cancer.

The CDR3 loop reads CASSTTEVTGELFF. Written as DNA, the CDR3 is TGTGCCAGCAGTACGACCGAGGTCACCGGGGAGCTGTTTTTT. V and J are TRBV6-5 and TRBJ2-2; no definite D call. The CDR3 has 14 amino acids. Trimming removed 5 bases from V and 4 bases from J, with 11 bases in between. Germline assignment: CDR1 MNHEY and CDR2 SVGAGI.

CDR3 DNA: TGTGCCAGCAGCCAGAGCTCCTACGAGCAGTACTTC. As protein: CASSQSSYEQYF. The chain has TRBV7-2 and TRBJ2-7; D gene ambiguous. The CDR3 covers 12 residues. The ends were cut back, 5 bases at V and 0 bases at J, with 5 bases in the middle. The germline V gene has CDR1 SGHTA and CDR2 FQGNSA.

The chain has TRBV6-1 and TRBJ2-7; a possible D gene is TRBD1 (6 bases). Trimming shortened V by 8 bases and J by 0 bases, and 14 bases separated the two germline ends. The CDR3 extends over 14 amino acids. Germline V gives CDR1 MNHNS, CDR2 SASEGT. The CDR3 spells CASCRTVSSYEQYF. The CDR3 nucleotides are TGTGCCAGCTGTAGGACAGTAAGCTCCTACGAGCAGTACTTC.

V and J are TRBV14 and TRBJ2-7; 7 nucleotides line up with TRBD1. CDR3 length: 15 amino acids. Germline V gene lookup returns CDR1 SGHDN and CDR2 FVKESK. J gave up 6 bases and V 6 bases, and 14 bases lay outside the gene matches. The CDR3 protein is CASSQNRGNLGEQYF. CDR3 DNA sequence: TGTGCCAGCAGTCAGAACAGGGGTAATTTGGGCGAGCAGTACTTC.